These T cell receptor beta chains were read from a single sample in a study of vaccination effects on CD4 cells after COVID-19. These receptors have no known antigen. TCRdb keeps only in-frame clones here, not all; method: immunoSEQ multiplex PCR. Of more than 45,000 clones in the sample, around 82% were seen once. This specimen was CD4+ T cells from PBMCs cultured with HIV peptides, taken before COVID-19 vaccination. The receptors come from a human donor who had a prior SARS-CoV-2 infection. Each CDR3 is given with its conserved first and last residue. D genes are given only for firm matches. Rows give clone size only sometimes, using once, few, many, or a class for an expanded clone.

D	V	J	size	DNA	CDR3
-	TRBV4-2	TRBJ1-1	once	TGTGCCAGCAGCCAAGACCCCGTGCGGGGGAACACTGAAGCTTTCTTT	CASSQDPVRGNTEAFF
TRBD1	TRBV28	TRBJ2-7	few	TGTGCCAGCAGAAGACAGGGGGCAATTTACGAGCAGTACTTC	CASRRQGAIYEQYF
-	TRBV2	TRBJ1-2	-	TGTGCCAGCAATACAGCTACCCAAAACTATGGCTACACCTTC	CASNTATQNYGYTF
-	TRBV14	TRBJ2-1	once	TGTGCCAGCAGCCAAGTCTCTCACAATGAGCAGTTCTTC	CASSQVSHNEQFF
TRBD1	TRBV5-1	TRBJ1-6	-	TGCGCCAGCAGCCCGGGACAGATTAATTCACCCCTCCACTTT	CASSPGQINSPLHF
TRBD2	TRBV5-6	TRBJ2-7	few	TGTGCCAGCAGCCACACCTCTGGAGGGAGGGAAGGGTCCTACGAGCAGTACTTC	CASSHTSGGREGSYEQYF
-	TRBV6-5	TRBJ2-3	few	TGTGCCAGCAGCGGCATTCCTACAGATACGCAGTATTTT	CASSGIPTDTQYF
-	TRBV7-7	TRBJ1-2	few	TGTGCTAGCAGCTTACCGTGGCGGGGAAAGTATGGCTACACCTTC	CASSLPWRGKYGYTF
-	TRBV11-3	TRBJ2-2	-	TGTGCCAGCAGCTTAGGCCAAGGAACCGGGGAGCTGTTTTTT	CASSLGQGTGELFF
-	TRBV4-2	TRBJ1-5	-	TGTGCCAGCAGCCTGAGCTGGAATCAGCCCCAGCATTTT	CASSLSWNQPQHF
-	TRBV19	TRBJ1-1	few	TGTGCCAGTAGTATATTGCGGAGGAACACTGAAGCTTTCTTT	CASSILRRNTEAFF
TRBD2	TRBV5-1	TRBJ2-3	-	TGCGCCAGCAGCTTGGGACTAGCGGGGCCCACAGATACGCAGTATTTT	CASSLGLAGPTDTQYF
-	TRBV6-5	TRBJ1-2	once	TGTGCCAGCAGTTTCGTCGGGGGGGCGGAGGGCTACACCTTC	CASSFVGGAEGYTF
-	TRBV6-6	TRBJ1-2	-	TGTGCCAGCGCGGGCCCCAACTATGGCTACACCTTC	CASAGPNYGYTF
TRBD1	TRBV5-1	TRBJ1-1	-	TGCGCCAGCAGCAATACCGGGACAGCGAACACTGAAGCTTTCTTT	CASSNTGTANTEAFF
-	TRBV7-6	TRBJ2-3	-	TGTGCCAGCAGCTTAGGACTTTACACAGATACGCAGTATTTT	CASSLGLYTDTQYF
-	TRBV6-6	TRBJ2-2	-	TGTGCCAGCAGCCACCATGACAGATTCACCGGGGAGCTGTTTTTT	CASSHHDRFTGELFF
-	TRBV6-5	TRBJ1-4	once	TGTGCCAGCAGTTACTCGAATGAAAAACTGTTTTTT	CASSYSNEKLFF
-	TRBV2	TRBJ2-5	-	TGTGCCAGCAGTTTTCGGGGGGGACAGGAGACCCAGTACTTC	CASSFRGGQETQYF
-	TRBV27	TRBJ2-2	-	TGTGCCAGCAGTTTGATCCAGAGTCACGTCGGGGAGCTATTTTTT	CASSLIQSHVGELFF
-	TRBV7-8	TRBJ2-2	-	TGTGCCAGCAGCTTAGATGAAGGGGTCGGCGGGGAGCTGTTTTTT	CASSLDEGVGGELFF
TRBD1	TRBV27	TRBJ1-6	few	TGTGCCAGCAGTTATTCTTTGAGGGCAGGGGGAGCCGGGGACTCACCCCTCCACTTT	CASSYSLRAGGAGDSPLHF
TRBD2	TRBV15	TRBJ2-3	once	TGTGCCACCAGCAGGAACGTACTAGCGGGGGGGCTAGATACGCAGTATTTT	CATSRNVLAGGLDTQYF
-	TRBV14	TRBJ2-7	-	TGTGCCAGCAGCCCTGGTGTTGGGAGTGGGGGATACGAGCAGTACTTC	CASSPGVGSGGYEQYF
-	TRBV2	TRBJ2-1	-	TGTGCCAGCAGTGAAGACTCCTACAATGAGCAGTTCTTC	CASSEDSYNEQFF
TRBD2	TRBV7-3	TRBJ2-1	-	TGTGCCAGCAGTTACCGGGGGGGCCTTGGCAATGAGCAGTTCTTC	CASSYRGGLGNEQFF
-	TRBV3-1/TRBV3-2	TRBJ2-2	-	TGTGCCAGCAGCGGGGGCATTACTATCACCGGGGAGCTGTTTTTT	CASSGGITITGELFF
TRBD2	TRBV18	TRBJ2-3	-	TGTGCCAGCTCACCATCCCAGCGGGGGGCCACAGATACGCAGTATTTT	CASSPSQRGATDTQYF
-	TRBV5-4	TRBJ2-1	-	TGTGCCAGCAGCTATTTGACTAGTTACAATGAGCAGTTCTTC	CASSYLTSYNEQFF
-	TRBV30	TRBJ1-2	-	TGTGCCTGGAGTGCGGGACACTATGGCTACACCTTC	CAWSAGHYGYTF
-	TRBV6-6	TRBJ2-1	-	TGTGCCAGCAATACCGGGGCTAGCGCCAACAATGAGCAGTTCTTC	CASNTGASANNEQFF
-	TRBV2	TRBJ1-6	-	TGTGCCAGCAGTGAAATATACAGGGATTCACCCCTCCACTTT	CASSEIYRDSPLHF
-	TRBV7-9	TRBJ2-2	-	TGTGCCAGCGCCGCACCTGGGGCCGGGCCGAACACCGGGGAGCTGTTTTTT	CASAAPGAGPNTGELFF
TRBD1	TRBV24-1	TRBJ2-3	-	TGTGCCATCAAAGAGGTTGACAGGGGGAAAGATACGCAGTATTTT	CAIKEVDRGKDTQYF
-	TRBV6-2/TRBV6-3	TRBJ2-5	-	TGTGCCAGCAGTTACTCGAGAGTCGGGGCTGGTGAGACCCAGTACTTC	CASSYSRVGAGETQYF
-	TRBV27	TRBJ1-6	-	TGTGCCAGCAGTTTATTGGGCGGAGATTCACCCCTCCACTTT	CASSLLGGDSPLHF
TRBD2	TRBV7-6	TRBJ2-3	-	TGTGCCAGCAGCTTATTACCCGTAGCGGGGGCGAACACAGATACGCAGTATTTT	CASSLLPVAGANTDTQYF
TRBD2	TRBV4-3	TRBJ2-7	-	TGCGCCAGCAGCCAAGGGTGGCTAGCGGGAGGGCCGTTAGTGTACGAGCAGTACTTC	CASSQGWLAGGPLVYEQYF
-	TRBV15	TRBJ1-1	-	TGTGCCACCAGCAGAGATGGGGGTCTGGGCACTGAAGCTTTCTTT	CATSRDGGLGTEAFF
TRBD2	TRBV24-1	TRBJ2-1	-	TGTGCCACCAGTGATCTGACTAGCGGGAGCCTGGATGAGCAGTTCTTC	CATSDLTSGSLDEQFF
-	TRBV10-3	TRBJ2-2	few	TGTGCCATCAGTGAGACTTACAACACCGGGGAGCTGTTTTTT	CAISETYNTGELFF
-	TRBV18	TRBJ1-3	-	TGTGCCAGCTCACTAGCCCCCCGGAGAAACACCATATATTTT	CASSLAPRRNTIYF
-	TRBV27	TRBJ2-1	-	TGTGCCAGCAGTTTACGGGACGCAGACAATGAGCAGTTCTTC	CASSLRDADNEQFF
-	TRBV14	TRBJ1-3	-	TGTGCCAGCAGCCGTCCGGGGATCTCTGGAAACACCATATATTTT	CASSRPGISGNTIYF
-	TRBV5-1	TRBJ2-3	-	TGCGCCAGCAGCTTTGGCAGTAGCACAGATACGCAGTATTTT	CASSFGSSTDTQYF
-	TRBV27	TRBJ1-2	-	TGTGCCAGCAGTCCCACAAACGGTCGAGACTATGGCTACACCTTC	CASSPTNGRDYGYTF
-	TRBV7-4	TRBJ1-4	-	TGTGCCAGCAGTTTCCGCAGGGTCGTGCGCACTAATGAAAAACTGTTTTTT	CASSFRRVVRTNEKLFF
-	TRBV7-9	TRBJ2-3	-	TGTGCCAGCAGCTTAGCCCTGTCCTCTAACTCGGATACGCAGTATTTT	CASSLALSSNSDTQYF
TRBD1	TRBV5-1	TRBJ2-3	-	TGCGCCAGCAGCTTGGCTGGGACAGGGGGGAAAGATACGCAGTATTTT	CASSLAGTGGKDTQYF
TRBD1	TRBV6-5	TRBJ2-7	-	TGTGCCAGCAGGGGGACAGGCTCCTACGAGCAGTACTTC	CASRGTGSYEQYF
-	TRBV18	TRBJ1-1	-	TGTGCCAGCTCACAGCCCCCCCCCGCGATAGGTGAAGCTTTCTTT	CASSQPPPAIGEAFF
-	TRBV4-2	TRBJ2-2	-	TGTGCCAGCAGCCAAGGAACTAGGGTCGGCGGGGAGCTGTTTTTT	CASSQGTRVGGELFF
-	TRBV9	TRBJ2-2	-	TGTGCCAGCAGCTACTTGGGGACCTCGAACACCGGGGAGCTGTTTTTT	CASSYLGTSNTGELFF
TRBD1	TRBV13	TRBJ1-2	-	TGTGCCAGCAGCCTCGGACAGGGGCATAGGGAGGGCTACACCTTC	CASSLGQGHREGYTF
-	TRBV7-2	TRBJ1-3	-	TGTGCCAGCAGCAACCGGGCCTCTGGAAACACCATATATTTT	CASSNRASGNTIYF